These 23 T cell receptor beta chains were sequenced from one sample in a study of blood T cell repertoires in COVID-19. Assay used: immunoSEQ multiplex PCR; TCRdb lists only in-frame clones, some missing. The sample contains under 250,000 clones, 60% to 85% of which appear only once. The sequencing sample was made of peripheral blood. The receptors derive from a woman aged 70-85 years with acute or convalescent COVID-19.

Only one count was recorded for this clone. The chain is built from TRBV18 and TRBJ2-3; 9 bases match TRBD2. This CDR3 comprises 13 residues. Germline V gene sequence: CDR1 KGHSH, CDR2 LQKENI. Trimming took 10 bases from V and 3 from J; bases not matched to a gene: 5. The CDR3 loop is CATLSGGTDTQYF. The DNA of the CDR3 is TGTGCCACCCTTAGCGGGGGTACAGATACGCAGTATTTT.

The chain links TRBV6-6 to TRBJ2-5; tentatively, D is TRBD1 (6 bases). Per the germline V gene, CDR1 is MNHNY and CDR2 is SVGAGI (reference sequence). V lost 7 bases and J 1 base, leaving 10 bases between the germline ends. This CDR3 region has 13 residues. In nucleotides, the CDR3 is TGTGCCAGCACCGGACAGCCCCAAGAGACCCAGTACTTC. The encoded protein is CASTGQPQETQYF.

The chain recombines TRBV4-3 with TRBJ2-1, with a tentative D call TRBD1 (6 bases). CDR3 length: 16 residues. Germline assignment: CDR1 LGHNA and CDR2 YSLEER. V shed 0 bases and J shed 2 bases, with 11 bases lying between them. The CDR3 DNA reads TGCGCCAGCAGCCAAGATAACAGGGCGACCTACAATGAGCAGTTCTTC. Translated: CASSQDNRATYNEQFF.

V is TRBV9 and J is TRBJ1-2, with 12 bases lining up with TRBD1. Per germline, CDR1 SGDLS and CDR2 YYNGEE. J gave up 7 bases and V 3 bases, and 7 bases lay outside the gene matches. This CDR3 has 15 amino acids. CDR3 in amino acids: CASSEPGQGASGYTF. Here the CDR3 DNA reads TGTGCCAGCAGCGAACCGGGACAGGGGGCTTCTGGCTACACCTTC.

This clone has just a few counts. This chain links TRBV5-8 with TRBJ1-3, with 7 bases matching TRBD1. This CDR3 has 15 amino acids. The trim removed 2 bases at V and 0 bases at J, leaving 2 bases unmatched. The germline CDR1 and CDR2 sequences are SGHTS and YDEGEE. CDR3 coding DNA: TGTGCCAGCAGCTTTGGGACAGTCTCTGGAAACACCATATATTTT. Translation: CASSFGTVSGNTIYF.

This clone was detected a few times. J is TRBJ2-5 and V is TRBV11-2, with TRBD2 matching over 11 bases. Germline V gene data show CDR1 as SGHAT and CDR2 as FQNNGV. Losses at the gene ends were 4 bases for V and 4 bases for J; bases not matched to a gene: 8. The length of the CDR3 is 16 residues. The CDR3 protein is CASSSGNSGGVETQYF. The DNA for the CDR3 is TGTGCCAGCAGCTCCGGGAATAGCGGGGGGGTAGAGACCCAGTACTTC. Variable domain in full (rest from reference TRBV11-2 and TRBJ2-5): EAGVAQSPRYKIIEKRQSVAFWCNPISGHATLYWYQQILGQGPKLLIQFQNNGVVDDSQLPKDRFSAERLKGVDSTLKIQPAKLEDSAVYLCASSSGNSGGVETQYFGPGTRLLVL.

The chain recombines TRBV24-1 with TRBJ2-3, with D perhaps matching TRBD2 (5 bases). V was pared by 3 bases and J by 2 bases, with 14 bases between. Per germline, CDR1 KGHDR and CDR2 SFDVKD. The CDR3 totals 16 residues. CDR3 nucleotides: TGTGCCACCAGTGATGCAAATCCCCGGGACACAGATACGCAGTATTTT. Protein sequence: CATSDANPRDTDTQYF.

This clone was picked up a small number of times. The same CDR3 also results from other DNA sequences found in this sample. The chain uses TRBV5-1 and TRBJ1-1; tentatively, D is TRBD1 (5 bases). Trimming left V 0 bases short and J 5 bases short, with 11 bases between. From germline, CDR1 is SGHRS and CDR2 YFSETQ. The CDR3 has 14 residues. The CDR3 region has the DNA TGCGCCAGCAGCTTGGCCAGCGGGGGAACTGAAGCTTTCTTT. Protein: CASSLASGGTEAFF.

V is TRBV7-2 and J is TRBJ2-5, with 8 positions matching TRBD1. Germline-derived CDR1 and CDR2 are SGHTA and FQGNSA. The junction had 9 bases not matched to a gene; V was cut back by 5 bases and J by 7 bases. This CDR3 spans 14 amino acids. CDR3 sequence: CASSLGQVEGTQYF. The CDR3, as DNA: TGTGCCAGCAGCCTGGGACAGGTGGAGGGGACCCAGTACTTC.

In regard to this clone: The identical CDR3 is also encoded by other nucleotide sequences in the sample. The chain uses TRBV10-3 and TRBJ1-2, with 9 bases lining up with TRBD1. Germline V gene sequence: CDR1 ENHRY, CDR2 SYGVKD. This CDR3 region has 13 residues. Trimming took 4 bases from V and 6 from J; bases not matched to a gene: 3. CDR3 loop: CAISGTGDDGYTF. CDR3 sequence (DNA): TGTGCCATCAGTGGGACAGGGGACGATGGCTACACCTTC.

Only one count was recorded for this clone. The chain uses TRBV5-1 and TRBJ2-3, with 10 bases matching TRBD1. The CDR3 contains 14 residues. V was clipped by 4 bases and J by 4 bases; unmatched bases: 3. CDR1 and CDR2 from the germline V gene are SGHRS and YFSETQ. CDR3 DNA: TGCGCCAGCAGCAGAGGACAGGGGGCAGATACGCAGTATTTT. It codes for CASSRGQGADTQYF.

The rearrangement links TRBV9 to TRBJ2-7, with 7 bases aligning to TRBD1. V gave up 0 bases and J gave up 3 bases; unmatched junction bases: 3. The germline gives CDR1 SGDLS, CDR2 YYNGEE. This CDR3 comprises 14 residues. CDR3 nucleotides: TGTGCCAGCAGCGTAGGACCAGGGGGCTACGAGCAGTACTTC. Its translation is CASSVGPGGYEQYF.

This rearrangement joins TRBV6-1 to TRBJ1-2; D ambiguous. Trimming pared 3 bases from V and 5 bases from J, leaving 7 bases between. This CDR3 is 12 amino acids long. Germline V gene sequence: CDR1 MNHNS, CDR2 SASEGT. CDR3 sequence: CASSDRVYGYTF. The CDR3, as DNA: TGTGCCAGCAGTGATAGAGTTTATGGCTACACCTTC.

The V call is TRBV15, the J call TRBJ2-1; D possibly corresponds to TRBD2 (6 bases). The length of the CDR3 is 14 residues. The germline CDR1 and CDR2 sequences are LNHNV and YYDKDF (reference sequence). Trimming left V 5 bases short and J 8 bases short, with 16 bases between. CDR3 nucleotides: TGTGCCACCAGCCTTGGGACTCCGGGGGATGAGCAGTTCTTC. Residues: CATSLGTPGDEQFF.

The V call is TRBV5-1, the J call TRBJ2-3; 7 nucleotides match TRBD1. CDR3 size: 16 residues. V gave up 3 bases and J gave up 0 bases; unmatched junction bases: 7. The germline gives CDR1 SGHRS, CDR2 YFSETQ. CDR3 residues: CASSSGTDPSTDTQYF. DNA of the CDR3: TGCGCCAGCAGCTCCGGGACAGACCCTAGCACAGATACGCAGTATTTT.

The genes are TRBV19 and TRBJ1-4; D unclear. CDR1 and CDR2 from the germline V gene are LNHDA and SQIVND (reference sequence). V lost 7 bases and J lost 4, with 10 bases in between. The CDR3 has 13 amino acids. DNA of the CDR3: TGTGCCAGTAAAAGAAGCTTTAATGAAAAACTGTTTTTT. Encoded protein: CASKRSFNEKLFF.

The rearrangement links TRBV19 to TRBJ1-1; the D gene is possibly TRBD1 (5 bases). Trimming left V 6 bases short and J 7 bases short, with 15 bases between. CDR1 and CDR2 (germline): LNHDA, SQIVND (reference sequence). The CDR3 consists of 13 residues. CDR3 coding DNA: TGTGCCAGTAGGGCAGTTAGGGGTAATGAAGCTTTCTTT. It is translated as CASRAVRGNEAFF.

This sequence joins TRBV29-1 and TRBJ1-1, with D tentatively TRBD1 (5 bases). This CDR3 is built from 13 residues. Per the germline V gene, CDR1 is SQVTM and CDR2 is ANQGSEA. The ends were cut back, 5 bases at V and 1 base at J, with 11 bases in the middle. DNA for the CDR3: TGCAGCGTTCAAAGTCAGGGGAACACTGAAGCTTTCTTT. It yields the protein CSVQSQGNTEAFF.

This clone is a singleton in its sample. The chain couples TRBV5-1 to TRBJ2-3; D uncertain. The V gene lost 1 base and the J gene lost 3 bases, with 12 bases spanning the gap. The CDR3 runs 15 residues. CDR1 and CDR2 from the germline V gene are SGHRS and YFSETQ. Written as DNA, the CDR3 is TGCGCCAGCAGCTTGAACAGCCCGGTAACAGATACGCAGTATTTT. Protein product: CASSLNSPVTDTQYF.

This clone was counted a few times. The chain is built from TRBV6-5 and TRBJ2-3; 13 bases map to TRBD2. This CDR3 spans 15 amino acids. With 2 bases clipped from V and 6 bases from J, the junction kept 2 bases outside the gene matches. Per germline, CDR1 MNHEY and CDR2 SVGAGI. The CDR3 here is CASSYGLAGEDTQYF. CDR3 sequence (DNA): TGTGCCAGCAGTTACGGACTAGCGGGGGAGGATACGCAGTATTTT.

This clone showed up just once. This chain links TRBV10-1 with TRBJ2-3, with 8 positions matching TRBD2. Germline V gives CDR1 WNHNN, CDR2 SYGVQD (reference sequence). CDR3 size: 15 residues. J lost 4 bases, V lost 4 bases, and 7 bases had no gene match. DNA for the CDR3: TGCGCCAGCAGTGGGACTAGCAGAGTCTCAGATACGCAGTATTTT. This encodes CASSGTSRVSDTQYF.

The rearrangement joins TRBV5-8 to TRBJ2-1; 15 bases align to TRBD2. Trimming removed 6 bases from V and 10 bases from J; junction bases left unmatched: 8. From germline, CDR1 is SGHTS and CDR2 YDEGEE. This CDR3 spans 15 amino acids. CDR3 in amino acids: CASTLGLAGGGEQFF. For the CDR3, the DNA is TGTGCCAGCACCCTGGGACTAGCGGGGGGAGGAGAGCAGTTCTTC.

The gene calls are TRBV9 and TRBJ1-2, with a possible D match to TRBD1 (6 bases). The CDR3 runs to 13 residues. Germline loops: CDR1 SGDLS, CDR2 YYNGEE. V shed 3 bases and J shed 5 bases, with 11 bases lying between them. CDR3: CASSDPDSYGYTF. The CDR3 DNA reads as TGTGCCAGCAGCGATCCGGACAGTTATGGCTACACCTTC.